These 20 T cell receptor beta chains originate from one sample sequenced in a study of T cell responses to AZD1222 COVID-19 vaccine. Assay used: immunoSEQ multiplex PCR; TCRdb lists only in-frame clones, some missing. The table includes 130,000 or so clones, 94% detected once. Sequences were derived from peripheral blood, sampled on day 0 of AZD1222 vaccination. The receptor source for this set is an adult in good health.

V gene TRBV15 combines with J gene TRBJ2-3, with D tentatively TRBD2 (5 bases). V lost 0 bases and J lost 5, with 15 bases in between. The V gene's germline CDR1 is LNHNV and CDR2 YYDKDF (reference sequence). This CDR3 is 16 amino acids long. This chain's CDR3 is CATSRDYGVGGDTQYF. The CDR3 bases are TGTGCCACCAGCAGAGATTATGGGGTAGGAGGAGATACGCAGTATTTT.

The chain uses TRBV11-2 and TRBJ1-1; 7 bases fit TRBD1. In germline, CDR1 is SGHAT, CDR2 FQNNGV. The CDR3 consists of 15 residues. V dropped 5 bases and J dropped 4; count of bases not matched to a gene: 10. The CDR3 loop reads CASSPQGAGGTEAFF. The CDR3 DNA reads as TGTGCCAGCAGCCCGCAAGGGGCAGGGGGCACTGAAGCTTTCTTT.

The chain is built from TRBV30 and TRBJ1-2; 7 bases match TRBD1. The CDR3 is 12 residues long. CDR1 GTSNPN and CDR2 SVGIG come from the germline V gene (reference sequence). J lost 8 bases, V lost 3 bases, and 6 bases had no gene match. DNA of the CDR3: TGTGCCTGGAGAACAGGGGTGAGAGGCTACACCTTC. It translates to CAWRTGVRGYTF.

In this sample, this clone turned up once. This chain joins TRBV19 and TRBJ2-1; the D is unclear. Germline V CDR1 and CDR2: LNHDA, SQIVND (reference sequence). The CDR3 covers 15 residues. Trimming shortened V by 1 base and J by 2 bases, and 9 bases separated the two germline ends. CDR3 region: CASSIGTTTYNEQFF. The CDR3, as DNA: TGTGCCAGTAGTATAGGTACTACCACCTACAATGAGCAGTTCTTC.

The chain uses TRBV30 and TRBJ2-2; the D gene is possibly TRBD2 (6 bases). Germline values: CDR1 GTSNPN, CDR2 SVGIG (reference sequence). This CDR3 spans 14 amino acids. The V and J ends lost 2 bases and 1 base respectively, with 8 bases between them. The CDR3 region is CAWSPGENTGELFF. For the CDR3, the DNA is TGTGCCTGGAGTCCGGGGGAGAACACCGGGGAGCTGTTTTTT.

The genes are TRBV27 and TRBJ2-3; TRBD2 matches at 8 bases. The CDR3 spans 13 residues. Losses at the gene ends were 3 bases for V and 8 bases for J; bases not matched to a gene: 4. CDR1 MNHEY and CDR2 SMNVEV come from the germline V gene (reference sequence). DNA for the CDR3: TGTGCCAGCAGTTTCACAGCGGGAGCTACGCAGTATTTT. Translating gives CASSFTAGATQYF.

The chain joins TRBV5-1 to TRBJ1-3, with TRBD1 identical over 9 bases. This CDR3 has 17 residues. CDR1 SGHRS and CDR2 YFSETQ come from the germline V gene. V shed 0 bases, J shed 0 bases, and the junction held 4 bases outside the gene matches. The CDR3 DNA follows: TGCGCCAGCAGCTTGGGGGACAGGGTGCCCTCTGGAAACACCATATATTTT. Translated, it gives CASSLGDRVPSGNTIYF.

The genes are TRBV13 and TRBJ2-3, with 7 bases identical to TRBD1. Per germline, CDR1 PRHDT and CDR2 FYEKMQ (reference sequence). This CDR3 is built from 14 residues. V trimming: 5 bases; J trimming: 1 base; junction bases outside the gene matches: 3. The CDR3 nucleotides read TGTGCCAGCAGCCCAGACAGGGGCACAGATACGCAGTATTTT. Amino acid sequence: CASSPDRGTDTQYF.

This chain links TRBV18 with TRBJ2-7; no clear D. This CDR3 is built from 14 residues. V dropped 3 bases and J dropped 4 bases, with 13 bases sitting between them. CDR1 is KGHSH, CDR2 LQKENI, per germline. The CDR3, as DNA: TGTGCCAGCTCACCTTCGGCGGCGACTTACGAGCAGTACTTC. It yields the protein CASSPSAATYEQYF. Full variable domain (missing parts from reference TRBV18 and TRBJ2-7): NAGVMQNPRHLVRRRGQEARLRCSPMKGHSHVYWYRQLPEEGLKFMVYLQKENIIDESGMPKERFSAEFPKEGPSILRIQQVVRGDSAAYFCASSPSAATYEQYFGPGTRLTVT.

This sequence joins TRBV25-1 and TRBJ1-1, with TRBD1 as a possible D gene (5 bases). Trimming took 0 bases from V and 5 from J, leaving 7 bases between them. The CDR3 has 13 residues. Germline values: CDR1 MGHDK, CDR2 SYGVNS. DNA of the CDR3: TGTGCCAGCAGTGAATATGGGGGGACTGAAGCTTTCTTT. This codes for CASSEYGGTEAFF.

This clone showed up just once. CDR3 in amino acids: CASCQVPNYGYTF. Here the CDR3 DNA reads TGTGCCTCGTGCCAGGTCCCGAACTATGGCTACACCTTC. This chain connects TRBV28 to TRBJ1-2; D is uncertain. The CDR3 covers 13 residues. Germline CDR1 reads MDHEN; CDR2 reads SYDVKM. Between the trimmed V and J ends, which lost 11 bases and 2 bases, there was a span of 15 bases.

The chain has TRBV6-5 and TRBJ2-7, with a tentative D call TRBD2 (5 bases). CDR1 is MNHEY and CDR2 is SVGAGI in the germline V gene. Trimming removed 7 bases at V and 2 bases at J, with 18 bases between. The CDR3 spans 15 residues. The CDR3, as DNA: TGTGCCAGCAAAGATGGACTGTTAATCACCTACGAGCAGTACTTC. Translation gives CASKDGLLITYEQYF.

This sequence joins TRBV12-3 or TRBV12-4 and TRBJ2-1; D remains unclear. The CDR3 totals 12 residues. V gave up 5 bases and J gave up 6 bases, with 8 bases separating them. CDR3 region: CASSPARNEQFF. The CDR3, as DNA: TGTGCCAGCAGTCCCGCCCGCAATGAGCAGTTCTTC.

This clone showed up just once. The chain has TRBV19 and TRBJ1-1; 10 bases are a match to TRBD1. Per germline, CDR1 LNHDA and CDR2 SQIVND (reference sequence). There are 15 residues in the CDR3. V lost 5 bases to trimming and J lost 5 bases; unmatched junction nucleotides: 8. CDR3 region: CASSLQTGGWTEAFF. The CDR3 DNA sequence: TGTGCCAGTAGTCTACAGACAGGGGGCTGGACTGAAGCTTTCTTT.

The chain carries TRBV20-1 and TRBJ1-4; 9 nucleotides agree with TRBD1. V lost 3 bases and J lost 6; bases outside the gene matches: 5. The CDR3 sequence is 14 residues long. Looked up from germline, CDR1 is DFQATT and CDR2 is SNEGSKA (reference sequence). Written as DNA, the CDR3 is TGCAGTGCTAGTCCGGGACAGGGTTATGAAAAACTGTTTTTT. It yields the protein CSASPGQGYEKLFF.

The gene calls are TRBV2 and TRBJ1-5; D remains ambiguous. The germline V gene encodes CDR1 SNHLY and CDR2 FYNNEI. The CDR3 runs 15 residues. The V end was cut by 1 base, the J end by 7 bases, with 14 bases between. Here the CDR3 DNA reads TGTGCCAGCAGTGAAGGTACGGTTCAGAGGCAGCCCCAGCATTTT. Translating gives CASSEGTVQRQPQHF.

V is TRBV2 and J is TRBJ1-2; no clear D. The CDR3 contains 13 residues. Germline V gene data show CDR1 as SNHLY and CDR2 as FYNNEI. V lost 6 bases and J lost 0, with 8 bases in between. CDR3 bases: TGTGCCAGCAGAAGGACGGCTAACTATGGCTACACCTTC. It specifies CASRRTANYGYTF.

This rearrangement joins TRBV19 to TRBJ1-1; D is undetermined. CDR3 length equals 11 residues. The ends were cut back, 5 bases at V and 3 bases at J, with 4 bases in the middle. Germline loops: CDR1 LNHDA, CDR2 SQIVND (reference sequence). CDR3 DNA sequence: TGTGCCAGTAGTCCGGACACTGAAGCTTTCTTT. Encoded protein: CASSPDTEAFF.

The V gene is TRBV28, the J gene TRBJ2-7; a possible D gene is TRBD2 (5 bases). The CDR3 contains 12 residues. Germline-derived CDR1 and CDR2 are MDHEN and SYDVKM. V was clipped by 1 base and J by 6 bases, with 7 bases between them. CDR3 DNA sequence: TGTGCCAGCAGTTTATCGGGGTTCGAGCAGTACTTC. Translated, it gives CASSLSGFEQYF.

With regard to this clone: Other nucleotide sequences from this sample produce the same CDR3. The chain links TRBV19 to TRBJ1-1; no clear D gene. Germline V gene sequence: CDR1 LNHDA, CDR2 SQIVND (reference sequence). The length of the CDR3 is 12 residues. Trimming cost V 3 bases and J 3 bases, with 5 bases left between them. The chain's CDR3 is CASSIRDTEAFF. For the CDR3, the DNA is TGTGCCAGTAGTATTCGGGACACTGAAGCTTTCTTT.